The rows below give T cell receptor beta chains drawn from one sample of a study of blood T cell repertoires in COVID-19. Measured with immunoSEQ multiplex PCR; TCRdb has only the in-frame clones, and not every one. The top ten clones hold around 21% of a sample with approximately 210,000 clones, around four fifths of them seen once. Material for sequencing was peripheral blood. These receptors came from a human donor in a cohort sampled during active COVID-19. Each CDR3 is given with its conserved first and last residue. Each record gives: D gene, J gene, CDR3 length, V gene, clone size, CDR3 protein, CDR3 DNA. The D gene is left open where the match is weak. Size is stated for part of the rows, as once, few or many counts, or as a class when the clone is expanded.

TRBD2 | TRBJ2-5 | 15 | TRBV30 | NA | CAWSVGASGRETQYF | TGTGCCTGGAGTGTAGGAGCTAGCGGGAGAGAGACCCAGTACTTC
NA | TRBJ2-5 | 14 | TRBV5-1 | NA | CASSSPGVQETQYF | TGCGCCAGCAGCTCCCCGGGGGTACAAGAGACCCAGTACTTC
NA | TRBJ1-1 | 12 | TRBV29-1 | NA | CSVDGGGTEAFF | TGCAGCGTTGATGGGGGGGGCACTGAAGCTTTCTTT
NA | TRBJ1-1 | 16 | TRBV18 | NA | CASSRLSGYMNTEAFF | TGTGCCAGCTCCCGCCTCAGCGGGTACATGAACACTGAAGCTTTCTTT
NA | TRBJ1-1 | 14 | TRBV30 | NA | CAWSPGGVWTEAFF | TGTGCCTGGAGCCCTGGGGGCGTCTGGACTGAAGCTTTCTTT
TRBD1 | TRBJ2-3 | 15 | TRBV6-1 | NA | CASSEHRGSTDTQYF | TGTGCCAGCAGTGAACACAGGGGAAGCACAGATACGCAGTATTTT
TRBD2 | TRBJ2-7 | 14 | TRBV28 | many | CASSNPGGAYEQYF | TGTGCCAGCAGTAACCCGGGGGGAGCTTACGAGCAGTACTTC
TRBD1 | TRBJ2-7 | 15 | TRBV18 | NA | CASSPPLQGAGEQYF | TGTGCCAGCTCACCACCTCTACAGGGGGCGGGTGAGCAGTACTTC
TRBD2 | TRBJ2-2 | 15 | TRBV28 | many | CASGLAGENTGELFF | TGTGCCAGCGGACTAGCGGGAGAGAACACCGGGGAGCTGTTTTTT
NA | TRBJ1-2 | 14 | TRBV25-1 | NA | CASSALGQINGYTF | TGTGCCAGCAGTGCCCTCGGACAAATTAATGGCTACACCTTC
NA | TRBJ2-5 | 14 | TRBV3-1/TRBV3-2 | NA | CASSQASDGETQYF | TGTGCCAGCAGCCAAGCTAGCGATGGAGAGACCCAGTACTTC
NA | TRBJ1-5 | 14 | TRBV2 | NA | CASSVSGGDQPQHF | TGTGCCAGCAGTGTTTCGGGGGGCGATCAGCCCCAGCATTTT
NA | TRBJ1-6 | 14 | TRBV25-1 | NA | CASSVTGQGSPLHF | TGTGCCAGCAGTGTGACAGGCCAGGGGTCACCCCTCCACTTT
TRBD2 | TRBJ2-5 | 15 | TRBV7-6 | NA | CASSLESSGGAGRYF | TGTGCCAGCAGCTTAGAATCTAGCGGGGGGGCCGGGCGGTACTTC
NA | TRBJ1-1 | 15 | TRBV11-2 | NA | CASSDQAGSGTEAFF | TGTGCCAGCAGCGACCAGGCAGGTTCCGGAACTGAAGCTTTCTTT
NA | TRBJ2-3 | 16 | TRBV6-4 | NA | CASSEVRTGGTDTQYF | TGTGCCAGCAGTGAGGTCAGGACGGGAGGCACAGATACGCAGTATTTT
NA | TRBJ2-6 | 15 | TRBV6-6 | NA | CASSWFGSGANVLTF | TGTGCCAGCAGTTGGTTCGGGTCTGGGGCCAACGTCCTGACTTTC
NA | TRBJ1-6 | 12 | TRBV9 | NA | CASSAPGSPLHF | TGTGCCAGCAGCGCCCCGGGTTCACCCCTCCACTTT
TRBD2 | TRBJ2-1 | 16 | TRBV13 | NA | CASSSRRRGGANEQFF | TGTGCCAGCAGCTCCAGGCGGCGCGGGGGGGCTAATGAGCAGTTCTTC
NA | TRBJ1-5 | 14 | TRBV2 | NA | CASSSQGQLQPQHF | TGTGCCAGCAGTTCCCAGGGACAATTGCAGCCCCAGCATTTT
TRBD2 | TRBJ2-5 | 15 | TRBV7-9 | NA | CASSLSGGVQETQYF | TGTGCCAGCAGCTTGAGTGGGGGGGTCCAAGAGACCCAGTACTTC
TRBD1 | TRBJ1-2 | 12 | TRBV7-8 | NA | CASSAGQGGYTF | TGTGCCAGCAGCGCGGGACAGGGAGGCTACACCTTC
NA | TRBJ1-5 | 12 | TRBV9 | many | CASSVAGGPQHF | TGTGCCAGCAGCGTAGCGGGGGGTCCCCAGCATTTT
NA | TRBJ1-6 | 13 | TRBV24-1 | NA | CATSRGSDSPLHF | TGTGCCACCAGCAGGGGTTCGGATTCACCCCTCCACTTT
NA | TRBJ1-4 | 12 | TRBV11-2 | NA | CASSWGREKLFF | TGTGCCAGCAGCTGGGGGAGGGAAAAACTGTTTTTT
NA | TRBJ1-6 | 16 | TRBV6-6 | few | CASSPNTGSFNSPLHF | TGTGCCAGCAGTCCGAACACAGGGTCTTTTAATTCACCCCTCCACTTT
TRBD1 | TRBJ2-4 | 17 | TRBV6-1 | NA | CASSDGAMGTGRTIQYF | TGTGCCAGCAGTGACGGGGCTATGGGGACAGGGAGGACCATTCAGTACTTC
NA | TRBJ2-1 | 13 | TRBV11-2 | NA | CASSLDLFNEQFF | TGTGCCAGCAGCTTAGATCTCTTCAATGAGCAGTTCTTC
TRBD2 | TRBJ2-1 | 18 | TRBV4-1 | NA | CASSQESQEREMNLEQFF | TGCGCCAGCAGCCAAGAGTCCCAGGAGCGGGAGATGAACCTAGAGCAGTTCTTC
NA | TRBJ2-7 | 14 | TRBV9 | NA | CASSVKFTVGEQYF | TGTGCCAGCAGCGTAAAGTTCACGGTCGGCGAGCAGTACTTC
NA | TRBJ2-2 | 15 | TRBV9 | NA | CASSVGNSGAGELFF | TGTGCCAGCAGCGTAGGGAACAGCGGAGCCGGGGAGCTGTTTTTT
NA | TRBJ1-5 | 15 | TRBV23-1 | NA | CASRLPRRGYQPQHF | TGCGCCAGCAGGCTTCCGAGACGGGGATATCAGCCCCAGCATTTT
NA | TRBJ2-7 | 14 | TRBV5-1 | NA | CASSLSQGSSEQYF | TGCGCCAGCAGCTTGTCTCAGGGTAGCAGCGAGCAGTACTTC
TRBD1 | TRBJ1-2 | 14 | TRBV5-1 | NA | CASSPPETGDGYTF | TGCGCCAGCAGCCCACCCGAGACAGGGGATGGCTACACCTTC
NA | TRBJ2-1 | 15 | TRBV24-1 | NA | CATSDLTSAVNEQFF | TGTGCCACCAGTGATTTGACCTCCGCGGTCAATGAGCAGTTCTTC
NA | TRBJ2-6 | 14 | TRBV28 | NA | CASTGFSGANVLTF | TGTGCCAGCACGGGGTTTTCTGGGGCCAACGTCCTGACTTTC
TRBD2 | TRBJ2-3 | 15 | TRBV7-9 | NA | CASSTGAGPSDTQYF | TGTGCCAGCAGCACGGGAGCGGGGCCTAGCGATACGCAGTATTTT
NA | TRBJ1-1 | 15 | TRBV7-9 | once | CASSLSRRQNTEAFF | TGTGCCAGCAGCTTATCTCGACGACAGAACACTGAAGCTTTCTTT